This T cell receptor beta chain is from a study of human T cells and chemical hapten exposure. Sample time point: patch test 2, 6 weeks after DPC sensitization. Indicated treatment: therapeutic diphenylcyclopropenone sensitization with weekly scalp DPC. This clonotype has a count of ten or more. TCRdb ran MiXCR on the RACE reads and lists one entry per CDR3 protein. This table holds about 110,000 distinct CDR3 sequences, about a tenth found once. Germline lookup yields CDR1 MDHEN and CDR2 SYDVKM. Trimming took off 1 base at V and 4 bases at J, with 10 bases between the two ends. The CDR3 is made up of 14 amino acids.

The clonotype comes from a middle-aged woman with alopecia areata. Some clones in this sample may be carry-over from other donors' samples. Specimen: whole blood, collected in connection with sensitization to the hapten diphenylcyclopropenone (DPC). The rearrangement joins TRBV28 to TRBJ1-2; tentatively, D is TRBD1 (5 bases). DNA of the CDR3: TGTGCCAGCAGTTTATTCAGGGACCCCTATGGCTACACCTTC. Translating it yields CASSLFRDPYGYTF.